The 24 T cell receptor beta chains below all came from one sample that was sequenced in a study of blood T cell repertoires in COVID-19. TCRdb's table, derived via immunoSEQ multiplex PCR, lists solely in-frame clones and lacks some. Of 100,000 or so clones detected, around 83% appear once; the ten largest clones hold more than 2%. The source material was peripheral blood. The receptors originated from a human donor in a cohort sampled during active COVID-19.

The rearrangement links TRBV9 to TRBJ1-1, with D possibly matching TRBD1 (5 bases). The CDR3 is 13 residues long. Deletions cut 0 bases from V and 3 bases from J, with 6 bases between. Per germline, CDR1 SGDLS and CDR2 YYNGEE. The CDR3 here is CASSVVRDTEAFF. CDR3 sequence (DNA): TGTGCCAGCAGCGTAGTCAGGGACACTGAAGCTTTCTTT.

The V and J genes are TRBV29-1 and TRBJ2-7; D perhaps matches TRBD1 (6 bases). CDR1 is SQVTM, CDR2 ANQGSEA, per germline. V gave up 3 bases and J gave up 8 bases, with 11 bases separating them. CDR3 length: 11 residues. CDR3: CSVERDRKQYF. The CDR3 coding sequence is TGCAGCGTTGAGCGCGACAGGAAGCAGTACTTC.

The chain has TRBV28 and TRBJ2-2, with TRBD1 as a possible D gene (6 bases). The CDR3 consists of 14 residues. V was trimmed by 5 bases and J by 9 bases, leaving 16 bases between them. The germline CDR1 and CDR2 sequences are MDHEN and SYDVKM. CDR3 residues: CASSPQRRGRELFF. CDR3 sequence (DNA): TGTGCCAGCAGTCCTCAACGCAGGGGCAGGGAGCTGTTTTTT.

CDR3 nucleotide sequence: TGTGCCAGCAGCTTAGGGGCAGGGGGAGCTGGAAACACCATATATTTT. Encoded protein: CASSLGAGGAGNTIYF. This chain connects TRBV7-6 to TRBJ1-3; TRBD1 matches at 7 bases. This CDR3 is 16 amino acids long. CDR1 is SGHVS, CDR2 FNYEAQ, per germline. V lost 1 base and J lost 2; bases outside the gene matches: 5.

This rearrangement joins TRBV28 to TRBJ2-2; 11 bases fit TRBD1. V lost 4 bases, J lost 8 bases, and 3 bases stayed unmatched. The CDR3 loop spans 14 amino acids. Germline V lookup: CDR1 MDHEN, CDR2 SYDVKM. The CDR3 protein is CASSSGQGEGELFF. The CDR3 coding sequence is TGTGCCAGCAGTTCGGGACAGGGGGAGGGGGAGCTGTTTTTT. Looking up the rest from reference TRBV28 and TRBJ2-2 gives the full variable domain: DVKVTQSSRYLVKRTGEKVFLECVQDMDHENMFWYRQDPGLGLRLIYFSYDVKMKEKGDIPEGYSVSREKKERFSLILESASTNQTSMYLCASSSGQGEGELFFGEGSRLTVL.

This clone was seen a single time. The chain employs TRBV3-1 (or the pseudogene TRBV3-2) and TRBJ1-1; the D is unclear. This CDR3 comprises 14 residues. The V gene lost 4 bases and the J gene lost 6 bases, with 15 bases spanning the gap. CDR1 LGHDT and CDR2 YNNKEL come from the germline V gene (reference sequence). CDR3 loop: CASSPLRPASEAFF. CDR3 coding DNA: TGTGCCAGCAGCCCTTTGAGGCCAGCGTCTGAAGCTTTCTTT.

This sequence joins TRBV23-1 and TRBJ2-5, with 7 bases matching TRBD1. TRBV23-1 is filed as an ORF, its function uncertain. The CDR3 length is 15 residues. With V trimmed by 1 base and J by 3 bases, 5 bases remained unmatched. This CDR3 reads CASSQWGTAKETQYF. The CDR3 DNA follows: TGCGCCAGCAGTCAATGGGGGACAGCGAAAGAGACCCAGTACTTC.

This rearrangement joins TRBV9 to TRBJ2-2, with 8 bases fitting TRBD2. Trimming took 3 bases from V and 5 from J; bases not matched to a gene: 18. The CDR3 covers 19 residues. CDR1 SGDLS and CDR2 YYNGEE come from the germline V gene. The CDR3 loop reads CASSENQFLGLVGTGELFF. CDR3 in DNA: TGTGCCAGCAGCGAAAATCAGTTCTTGGGACTAGTAGGTACCGGGGAGCTGTTTTTT.

Only a few counts were recorded for this clone. The V call is TRBV7-8, the J call TRBJ2-2; no clear D gene. Trimming shortened V by 1 base and J by 3 bases, and 3 bases separated the two germline ends. The V gene's germline CDR1 is SGHVS and CDR2 FQNEAQ. The CDR3 is made up of 13 amino acids. The CDR3 nucleotides are TGTGCCAGCAGCTTAGTATACACCGGGGAGCTGTTTTTT. Protein product: CASSLVYTGELFF.

The chain uses TRBV5-1 and TRBJ2-5; TRBD2 matches at 10 bases. Looked up from germline, CDR1 is SGHRS and CDR2 is YFSETQ. The CDR3 covers 16 residues. Trimming took 1 base from V and 2 from J; bases not matched to a gene: 5. CDR3 DNA sequence: TGCGCCAGCAGCTTGAGTAGCGGGGGGCTTCAAGAGACCCAGTACTTC. Its translation: CASSLSSGGLQETQYF.

This chain links TRBV5-4 with TRBJ1-2; D gene ambiguous. Trimming took off 4 bases at V and 7 bases at J, with 20 bases between the two ends. Per germline, CDR1 SGHNT and CDR2 YYREEE (reference sequence). This CDR3 contains 15 residues. The CDR3 region has the DNA TGTGCCAGCAGCCCAGAAACAGTATTCGCGGGTGGCTACACCTTC. Encoded protein: CASSPETVFAGGYTF.

The J gene is TRBJ1-2, the V gene TRBV4-1, with D maybe TRBD1 (5 bases). Trimming left V 4 bases short and J 1 base short, with 19 bases between. Germline-derived CDR1 and CDR2 are MGHRA and YSYEKL. This CDR3 has 17 residues. CDR3 bases: TGCGCCAGCAGCCTAAGTTCCTACAGGACCATTAACTATGGCTACACCTTC. It codes for CASSLSSYRTINYGYTF.

This clone has just one count. In DNA, the CDR3 is TGCGCCAGCAGCCCCCTGGAAACAGGCAATCAGCCCCAGCATTTT. This codes for CASSPLETGNQPQHF. This chain uses TRBV4-1 with TRBJ1-5; D is unresolved. CDR1 and CDR2 (germline): MGHRA, YSYEKL. V lost 4 bases to trimming and J lost 2 bases, with 12 bases between them. The CDR3 spans 15 residues.

The chain links TRBV24-1 to TRBJ2-7, with TRBD1 matching over 9 bases. Germline V CDR1 and CDR2: KGHDR, SFDVKD. This CDR3 is built from 14 residues. Losses at the gene ends were 5 bases for V and 3 bases for J; bases not matched to a gene: 4. CDR3: CATSALDRGYEQYF. In DNA, the CDR3 is TGTGCCACCAGTGCCCTGGACAGGGGCTACGAGCAGTACTTC.

CDR3 protein: CASRLAGARELFF. The CDR3 coding sequence is TGTGCCAGCAGGCTAGCGGGAGCTCGGGAGCTGTTTTTT. This chain uses TRBV7-3 with TRBJ2-2; 10 nucleotides line up with TRBD2. After removal of 6 bases from V and 9 bases from J, the junction contained 4 bases not matched to a gene. The CDR3 loop spans 13 amino acids. CDR1 and CDR2 from the germline V gene are SGHTA and FQGTGA. Looking up the rest from reference TRBV7-3 and TRBJ2-2 gives the full variable domain: GAGVSQTPSNKVTEKGKYVELRCDPISGHTALYWYRQSLGQGPEFLIYFQGTGAADDSGLPNDRFFAVRPEGSVSTLKIQRTERGDSAVYLCASRLAGARELFFGEGSRLTVL.

The rearrangement links TRBV5-1 to TRBJ1-1, with TRBD1 as a possible D gene (6 bases). Trimming shortened V by 0 bases and J by 7 bases, and 16 bases separated the two germline ends. The CDR3 length is 15 residues. Germline values: CDR1 SGHRS, CDR2 YFSETQ. The CDR3 sequence: CASSLGAGEGGEAFF. Written as DNA, the CDR3 is TGCGCCAGCAGCTTGGGAGCAGGGGAAGGGGGTGAAGCTTTCTTT.

This chain links TRBV5-1 with TRBJ1-1; TRBD1 might be the D (5 bases). The CDR3 spans 15 residues. Germline CDR1 reads SGHRS; CDR2 reads YFSETQ. V was trimmed by 0 bases and J by 3 bases, leaving 12 bases between them. The CDR3 is CASSLGGSGDTEAFF. CDR3 bases: TGCGCCAGCAGCTTGGGGGGCTCGGGGGACACTGAAGCTTTCTTT.

The chain combines TRBV7-9 with TRBJ2-5; D possibly corresponds to TRBD2 (6 bases). Trimming took off 1 base at V and 3 bases at J, with 12 bases between the two ends. The germline gives CDR1 SEHNR, CDR2 FQNEAQ (reference sequence). This CDR3 region has 15 residues. The CDR3 DNA sequence: TGTGCCAGCAGCTTAGTGGGACTTGCGGAAGAGACCCAGTACTTC. Encoded protein: CASSLVGLAEETQYF.

The V call is TRBV10-2, the J call TRBJ1-2; D call uncertain. With 3 bases removed from V and 0 bases from J, the gap between germline ends came to 11 bases. The germline CDR1 and CDR2 sequences are WSHSY and SAAADI. The CDR3 is made up of 15 amino acids. CDR3 sequence: CASSDRGGSNYGYTF. The CDR3 nucleotides are TGCGCCAGCAGTGACAGAGGTGGCTCTAACTATGGCTACACCTTC.

This sequence joins TRBV30 and TRBJ2-3; D perhaps matches TRBD1 (6 bases). The CDR3 consists of 13 residues. The V gene lost 2 bases and the J gene lost 6 bases, with 12 bases spanning the gap. Germline values: CDR1 GTSNPN, CDR2 SVGIG (reference sequence). CDR3 DNA: TGTGCCTGGAGTCTAGGGGGTCGGGATACGCAGTATTTT. This codes for CAWSLGGRDTQYF.

The V call is TRBV5-1, the J call TRBJ1-4; 7 nucleotides agree with TRBD1. V shed 0 bases and J 8 bases; nucleotides not matched to a gene: 13. From germline, CDR1 is SGHRS and CDR2 YFSETQ. This CDR3 region has 17 residues. The DNA of the CDR3 is TGCGCCAGCAGCTTGGAGCCACAGGGGCCCGTTGGGGAAAAACTGTTTTTT. Its translation: CASSLEPQGPVGEKLFF.

The chain carries TRBV9 and TRBJ1-1; D unclear. The V gene's germline CDR1 is SGDLS and CDR2 YYNGEE. Between the trimmed V and J ends, which lost 4 bases and 4 bases, there was a span of 14 bases. This CDR3 is 14 amino acids long. The CDR3 sequence is CASSTGGGSTEAFF. DNA for the CDR3: TGTGCCAGCAGCACGGGAGGTGGGAGCACTGAAGCTTTCTTT.

The V and J genes are TRBV4-1 and TRBJ1-1; D is unclear. V lost 0 bases and J lost 8, with 16 bases in between. Germline assignment: CDR1 MGHRA and CDR2 YSYEKL. The CDR3 is 15 amino acids. CDR3 residues: CASSQDSRGTTEAFF. The CDR3 DNA reads TGCGCCAGCAGCCAAGATTCTCGGGGAACTACCGAAGCTTTCTTT.

The chain joins TRBV4-1 to TRBJ1-4; TRBD1 agrees at 11 bases. The V gene end was trimmed by 0 bases and the J gene end by 8 bases; junction bases not matched to a gene: 5. Germline CDR1 MGHRA, CDR2 YSYEKL. This CDR3 region has 16 residues. The CDR3 region is CASSQDRGTGGEKLFF. The CDR3 coding sequence is TGCGCCAGCAGCCAAGATCGAGGGACAGGGGGGGAAAAACTGTTTTTT.